This TCR beta chain is drawn from a study of tumor-infiltrating lymphocytes in primary liver carcinoma. Unsorted whole blood yielded the blood RNA, and germline DNA was also extracted. This clonotype occurred many times. cDNA specific to TCR beta was made from about 0.45 ug of total RNA, with a constant-region primer employed for priming. Researchers made the TCR beta libraries by running three nested multiplex PCR rounds with slightly modified ARM-PCR. It was with TRBV1-TRBV30 forward primers and a C-beta reverse primer that the first two PCR rounds were run, at 10 to 11 cycles each. TCRdb reprocessed the multiplex PCR reads with MiXCR, giving one entry per CDR3 protein. The table lists fewer than 350,000 distinct CDR3 sequences, 50% to 70% of them singletons. V lost 0 bases, J lost 2 bases, and 6 bases lay in between. The CDR3 has 14 residues. Germline V CDR1 and CDR2: LGHNA, YNFKEQ.

This rearrangement joins TRBV4-2 to TRBJ2-3, with D uncertain. Source material: peripheral blood. The sequence was collected from a man aged 40-49 years with primary liver carcinoma and hepatitis B virus infection. CDR3 sequence reads: CASSQDGNTDTQYF. The CDR3, as DNA: TGTGCCAGCAGCCAAGACGGCAACACAGATACGCAGTATTTT.